The 24 T cell receptor beta chains below were found in one sample sequenced in a study of shared clonotypes between healthy human individuals. TCRdb's table, derived via immunoSEQ multiplex PCR, lists solely in-frame clones and lacks some. Of more than 2 million clones listed, approximately 94% are singletons. The sample consisted of naive CD4+ T cells sorted from blood. Regarding subset: CD45RA+ positively selected. The receptors originated from a man younger than 30 in good health.

The rearrangement joins TRBV14 to TRBJ2-5, with D unclear. Germline CDR1 and CDR2: SGHDN and FVKESK. Trimming shortened V by 1 base and J by 2 bases, and 11 bases separated the two germline ends. This CDR3 is 15 amino acids long. The CDR3 nucleotides read TGTGCCAGCAGCCAAGCGATAGGACGGCAAGAGACCCAGTACTTC. It codes for CASSQAIGRQETQYF.

The rearrangement links TRBV7-2 to TRBJ2-7; 7 bases match TRBD2. V dropped 5 bases and J dropped 2; count of bases not matched to a gene: 9. CDR3 length: 15 amino acids. The V gene's germline CDR1 is SGHTA and CDR2 FQGNSA. Here the CDR3 reads CASSASGLTTYEQYF. For the CDR3, the DNA is TGTGCCAGCAGCGCCTCGGGACTAACAACCTACGAGCAGTACTTC. The full variable domain, rest sourced from reference TRBV7-2 and TRBJ2-7, is GAGVSQSPSNKVTEKGKDVELRCDPISGHTALYWYRQSLGQGLEFLIYFQGNSAPDKSGLPSDRFSAERTGGSVSTLTIQRTQQEDSAVYLCASSASGLTTYEQYFGPGTRLTVT.

On this clone: The sample contains more than one DNA sequence encoding this CDR3. This sequence joins TRBV2 and TRBJ2-5, with 11 bases aligning to TRBD1. The CDR3 extends over 14 amino acids. Germline loops: CDR1 SNHLY, CDR2 FYNNEI. With V trimmed by 7 bases and J by 5 bases, 6 bases remained unmatched. The CDR3 coding sequence is TGTGCCAGCACAGGACAGGGGGCGCGGGAGACCCAGTACTTC. It specifies CASTGQGARETQYF.

The V and J genes are TRBV4-1 and TRBJ2-7, with D perhaps assigned TRBD1 or TRBD2 (5 bases each). Trimming shortened V by 1 base and J by 0 bases, and 16 bases separated the two germline ends. CDR1 and CDR2 (germline): MGHRA, YSYEKL. There are 17 residues in the CDR3. The CDR3 sequence is CASSQGGVGVSSYEQYF. The CDR3 DNA follows: TGCGCCAGCAGCCAAGGGGGTGTGGGGGTCAGCTCCTACGAGCAGTACTTC.

Of note for this clone: Other DNA sequences in this sample translate to the same CDR3. This chain connects TRBV28 to TRBJ1-5, with D hard to call. This CDR3 has 12 residues. Trimming removed 6 bases from V and 4 bases from J, with 7 bases in between. Germline V gene lookup returns CDR1 MDHEN and CDR2 SYDVKM. DNA of the CDR3: TGTGCCAGCAGGGTTGGGAATCAGCCCCAGCATTTT. This sequence encodes CASRVGNQPQHF.

This clone showed up just a few times. The chain recombines TRBV10-3 with TRBJ1-4; 8 nucleotides agree with TRBD1. Trimming removed 5 bases from V and 7 bases from J; junction bases left unmatched: 3. The length of the CDR3 is 13 residues. CDR1 is ENHRY and CDR2 is SYGVKD in the germline V gene. The CDR3 region has the DNA TGTGCCATCAGTCAGGGGGCGGGTGAAAAACTGTTTTTT. This translates into CAISQGAGEKLFF.

The chain links TRBV18 to TRBJ1-6; D call uncertain. This CDR3 has 16 amino acids. V was clipped by 0 bases and J by 5 bases, with 11 bases between them. Germline V gene data show CDR1 as KGHSH and CDR2 as LQKENI. The CDR3 here is CASSPPGQYDNSPLHF. CDR3 DNA: TGTGCCAGCTCACCACCCGGGCAGTACGATAATTCACCCCTCCACTTT.

J is TRBJ2-2 and V is TRBV19, with D possibly being TRBD2 (5 bases). CDR1 LNHDA and CDR2 SQIVND come from the germline V gene (reference sequence). This CDR3 is 13 amino acids long. V was cut by 6 bases and J by 5 bases, with 10 bases left in between. The DNA for the CDR3 is TGTGCCAGTAGAAACACGGGAACCGGGGAGCTGTTTTTT. The encoded protein is CASRNTGTGELFF.

The chain joins TRBV5-1 to TRBJ2-7; maybe TRBD1 (5 bases). Germline values: CDR1 SGHRS, CDR2 YFSETQ. V was clipped by 1 base and J by 5 bases, with 13 bases between them. The CDR3 length is 14 residues. The DNA of the CDR3 is TGCGCCAGCAGCTTGCAGTCAGGGTTTAACGAGCAGTACTTC. It encodes CASSLQSGFNEQYF.

The chain combines TRBV10-3 with TRBJ1-4; 8 bases match TRBD1. The CDR3 extends over 15 amino acids. Germline CDR1 is ENHRY and CDR2 is SYGVKD. The junction had 6 bases not matched to a gene; V was cut back by 4 bases and J by 5 bases. The DNA for the CDR3 is TGTGCCATCAGTGGAGGACAGGGATCCAATGAAAAACTGTTTTTT. This translates into CAISGGQGSNEKLFF.

The chain links TRBV10-1 to TRBJ2-1; no reliable D call. The CDR3 covers 15 residues. Germline lookup yields CDR1 WNHNN and CDR2 SYGVQD (reference sequence). V lost 5 bases to trimming and J lost 0 bases, with 11 bases between them. CDR3 in amino acids: CASSLRKSSYNEQFF. The CDR3 region has the DNA TGCGCCAGCAGTCTGAGAAAGAGCTCCTACAATGAGCAGTTCTTC.

As to this clone: The sample contains more than one DNA sequence encoding this CDR3. As DNA, the CDR3 is TGTGCCATCAGTGAGGGGCCGTACGAGCAGTACTTC. As protein: CAISEGPYEQYF. V gene TRBV10-3 combines with J gene TRBJ2-7; no firm D call. The CDR3 consists of 12 residues. The V gene's germline CDR1 is ENHRY and CDR2 SYGVKD. The V end lost 2 bases, the J end lost 4 bases, and 6 bases lay between the germline ends.

V usage is TRBV11-2 and J usage is TRBJ2-7, with 11 bases identical to TRBD1. Germline CDR1 is SGHAT and CDR2 is FQNNGV. The ends lost 1 base at V and 9 bases at J; junction bases unmatched: 2. The CDR3 sequence is 13 residues long. The CDR3 sequence: CASSLAGTGGQYF. The CDR3 coding sequence is TGTGCCAGCAGCTTAGCTGGGACAGGGGGGCAGTACTTC.

Details on this clone: This sample also contains other DNA sequences that code for the same CDR3. J is TRBJ2-7 and V is TRBV28, with D unresolved. The V end lost 6 bases, the J end lost 3 bases, and 9 bases lay between the germline ends. The CDR3 consists of 12 residues. In germline, CDR1 is MDHEN, CDR2 SYDVKM. CDR3 region: CASSLRYYEQYF. In DNA form, the CDR3 reads TGTGCCAGCAGCTTACGCTACTACGAGCAGTACTTC. The whole variable domain, remainder taken from reference TRBV28 and TRBJ2-7, is DVKVTQSSRYLVKRTGEKVFLECVQDMDHENMFWYRQDPGLGLRLIYFSYDVKMKEKGDIPEGYSVSREKKERFSLILESASTNQTSMYLCASSLRYYEQYFGPGTRLTVT.

This chain connects TRBV28 to TRBJ2-5; 13 bases line up with TRBD2. The CDR3 length is 17 residues. The V gene end was trimmed by 6 bases and the J gene end by 4 bases; junction bases not matched to a gene: 11. The germline V gene has CDR1 MDHEN and CDR2 SYDVKM. The CDR3 region is CASRGTSGIRGPETQYF. The DNA of the CDR3 is TGTGCCAGCAGGGGGACTAGCGGGATAAGGGGGCCAGAGACCCAGTACTTC.

J is TRBJ1-2 and V is TRBV19; 8 nucleotides line up with TRBD1. Germline assignment: CDR1 LNHDA and CDR2 SQIVND (reference sequence). V lost 4 bases and J lost 5; bases outside the gene matches: 3. This CDR3 is 13 amino acids long. The CDR3, as DNA: TGTGCCAGTAGTAAACAGGGGGTGTATGGCTACACCTTC. This gives the protein CASSKQGVYGYTF.

The V and J genes are TRBV5-1 and TRBJ2-1, with D hard to call. Germline CDR1 is SGHRS and CDR2 is YFSETQ. V lost 0 bases and J 6 bases, leaving 13 bases between the germline ends. This CDR3 comprises 15 residues. The CDR3 loop reads CASSLAGNLLNEQFF. The DNA of the CDR3 is TGCGCCAGCAGCTTGGCTGGCAACTTGCTCAATGAGCAGTTCTTC.

The rearrangement joins TRBV7-3 to TRBJ1-5; 7 bases are a match to TRBD1. From germline, CDR1 is SGHTA and CDR2 FQGTGA. CDR3 length: 13 residues. J was trimmed by 5 bases and V by 5 bases; bases with no gene match: 3. The CDR3 here is CASSRDRDQPQHF. The CDR3 DNA follows: TGTGCCAGCAGCCGAGACAGGGATCAGCCCCAGCATTTT.

The CDR3 sequence is CASSPDRVYYEQYF. DNA of the CDR3: TGTGCCAGCAGCCCGGACAGGGTCTATTACGAGCAGTACTTC. The chain recombines TRBV5-6 with TRBJ2-7; 8 bases align to TRBD1. There are 14 residues in the CDR3. V shed 4 bases, J shed 4 bases, and the junction held 7 bases outside the gene matches. Germline lookup yields CDR1 SGHDT and CDR2 YYEEEE.

V and J are TRBV5-1 and TRBJ1-4, with 8 bases that match TRBD1. The CDR3 runs to 13 residues. Germline V lookup: CDR1 SGHRS, CDR2 YFSETQ. With 4 bases clipped from V and 7 bases from J, the junction kept 3 bases outside the gene matches. The CDR3: CASSRGQAEKLFF. In DNA form, the CDR3 reads TGCGCCAGCAGCAGGGGACAGGCTGAAAAACTGTTTTTT.

The V and J genes are TRBV19 and TRBJ1-5; no clear D. This CDR3 region has 12 residues. Looked up from germline, CDR1 is LNHDA and CDR2 is SQIVND (reference sequence). Trimming took 7 bases from V and 1 from J, leaving 5 bases between them. This CDR3 reads CASMRSNQPQHF. The CDR3 DNA follows: TGTGCCAGTATGCGAAGCAATCAGCCCCAGCATTTT.

This chain joins TRBV21-1 and TRBJ1-5; the table calls TRBD1, which could not be checked here. TRBV21-1 is a listed pseudogene. This CDR3 is 14 amino acids long. CDR3 sequence reads: CARKHKGASQPQHF. The CDR3 DNA sequence: TGTGCCAGGAAACATAAGGGGGCCAGTCAGCCCCAGCATTTT.

V gene TRBV11-2 combines with J gene TRBJ2-3; 10 nucleotides match TRBD2. With V trimmed by 3 bases and J by 6 bases, 15 bases remained unmatched. The CDR3 consists of 18 residues. The germline gives CDR1 SGHAT, CDR2 FQNNGV. The CDR3, as DNA: TGTGCCAGCAGCTTTGAGTTGACTAGCGGGCCCGTAATGGATACGCAGTATTTT. Encoded protein: CASSFELTSGPVMDTQYF.

Worth noting for this clone: The same CDR3 is also encoded by other DNA sequences in this sample. This sequence joins TRBV7-2 and TRBJ2-1; 11 nucleotides line up with TRBD2. The CDR3 covers 15 residues. The trim removed 3 bases at V and 4 bases at J, leaving 2 bases unmatched. Germline CDR1 reads SGHTA; CDR2 reads FQGNSA. The CDR3 spells CASSLASGGYNEQFF. CDR3 bases: TGTGCCAGCAGCTTGGCTAGCGGGGGGTACAATGAGCAGTTCTTC.